The sample holds a few counts of the clone carrying this T cell receptor beta chain. Its matching antigen is unknown. This entry comes from a study of T-cell memory formation after mild COVID-19. Findings of the study overall: Contracting clones from day 15 to 85 showed balanced CD4/CD8; later expanders favored CD4+. Contracting CD8+ clones were enriched in EMRA, CD4+ mainly in CM and EM. Researchers found some responding clones in pre-infection memory, a sign that cross-reactive memory joined.

CDR3 length: 14 amino acids. Germline loops: CDR1 SGHTA, CDR2 FQGNSA. V shed 7 bases, J shed 6 bases, and the junction held 8 bases outside the gene matches. Researchers used 5'RACE with constant-segment primers to make TCR alpha and TCR beta cDNA libraries that carry sample barcodes and UMIs. TCRdb redid the calling of the 5' RACE reads with MiXCR, one entry per CDR3 protein. The profile shows around 340,000 distinct CDR3 sequences, 13% to 15% of them singletons. This chain connects TRBV7-2 to TRBJ2-1; 8 bases are shared with TRBD1. Sequences were obtained from PBMCs or a T cell subset sorted from them (not recorded which). The TCR was taken from a man aged 18-30 years who had mild COVID-19 (a few samples of this study predate the infection). Cell type and time point are not known. The CDR3 DNA sequence: TGTGCCAGCACCCTCTTGCAGGGGGCCAATGAGCAGTTCTTC. Its protein is CASTLLQGANEQFF.